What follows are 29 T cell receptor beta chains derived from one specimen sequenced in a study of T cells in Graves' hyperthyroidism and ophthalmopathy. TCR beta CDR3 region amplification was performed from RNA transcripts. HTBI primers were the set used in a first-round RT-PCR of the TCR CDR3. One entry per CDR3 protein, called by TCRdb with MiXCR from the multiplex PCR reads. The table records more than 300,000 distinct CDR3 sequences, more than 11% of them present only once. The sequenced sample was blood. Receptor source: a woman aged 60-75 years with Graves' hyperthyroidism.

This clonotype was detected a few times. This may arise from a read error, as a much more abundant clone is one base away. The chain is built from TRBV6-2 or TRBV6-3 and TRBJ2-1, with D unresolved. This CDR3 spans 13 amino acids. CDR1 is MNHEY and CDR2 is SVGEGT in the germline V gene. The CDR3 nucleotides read TGTGCCGGTGGGTTGTCGGCCCACAATGAGCGGTTCTTC. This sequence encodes CAGGLSAHNERFF.

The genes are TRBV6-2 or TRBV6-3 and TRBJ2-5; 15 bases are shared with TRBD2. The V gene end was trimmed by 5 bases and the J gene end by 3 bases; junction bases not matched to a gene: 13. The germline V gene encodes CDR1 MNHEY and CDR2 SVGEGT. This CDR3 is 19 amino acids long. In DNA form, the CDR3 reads TGTGCCAGCAGTCAAGGACTAGCGGGAGGGCCATTTGGTGAAGAGACCCAGTACTTC. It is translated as CASSQGLAGGPFGEETQYF.

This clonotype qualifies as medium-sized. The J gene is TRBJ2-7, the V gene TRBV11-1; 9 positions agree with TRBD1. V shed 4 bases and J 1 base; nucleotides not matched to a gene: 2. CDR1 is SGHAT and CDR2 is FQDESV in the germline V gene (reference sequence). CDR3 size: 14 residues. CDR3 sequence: CASSSDRGSYEQYF. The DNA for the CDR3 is TGTGCCAGCAGCTCGGACAGGGGATCCTACGAGCAGTACTTC.

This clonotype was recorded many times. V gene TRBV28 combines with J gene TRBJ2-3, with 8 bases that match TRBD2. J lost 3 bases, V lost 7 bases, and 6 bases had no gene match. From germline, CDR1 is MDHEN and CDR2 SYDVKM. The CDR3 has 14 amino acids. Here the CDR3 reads CASTTPGGTDTQYF. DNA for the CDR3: TGTGCCAGCACCACACCGGGGGGGACAGATACGCAGTATTTT.

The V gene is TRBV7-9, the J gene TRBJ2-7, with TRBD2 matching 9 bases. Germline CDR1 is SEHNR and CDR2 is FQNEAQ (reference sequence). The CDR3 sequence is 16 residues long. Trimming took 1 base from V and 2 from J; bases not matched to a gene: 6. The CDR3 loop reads CASSLDASGATYEQYF. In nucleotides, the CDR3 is TGTGCCAGCAGCTTAGATGCTAGCGGGGCTACCTACGAGCAGTACTTC.

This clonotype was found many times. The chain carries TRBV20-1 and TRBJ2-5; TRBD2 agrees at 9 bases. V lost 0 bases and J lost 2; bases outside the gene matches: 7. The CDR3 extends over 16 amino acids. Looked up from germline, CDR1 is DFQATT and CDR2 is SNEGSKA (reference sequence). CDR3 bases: TGCAGTGCTAGAGATATCAGGCTAGCGGGACAAGAGACCCAGTACTTC. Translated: CSARDIRLAGQETQYF.

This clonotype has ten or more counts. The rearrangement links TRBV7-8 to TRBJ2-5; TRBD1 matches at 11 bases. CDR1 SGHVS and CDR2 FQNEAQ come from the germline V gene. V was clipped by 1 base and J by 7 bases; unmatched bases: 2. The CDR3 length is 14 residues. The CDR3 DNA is TGTGCCAGCAGCTTAGGGACAGGGGGCTGGACCCAGTACTTC. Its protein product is CASSLGTGGWTQYF.

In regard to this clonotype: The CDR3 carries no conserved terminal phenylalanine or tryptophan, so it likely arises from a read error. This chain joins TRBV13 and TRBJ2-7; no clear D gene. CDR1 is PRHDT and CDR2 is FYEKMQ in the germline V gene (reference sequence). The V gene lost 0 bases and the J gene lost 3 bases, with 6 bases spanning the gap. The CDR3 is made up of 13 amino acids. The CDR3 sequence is CASSLGQDYEQYL. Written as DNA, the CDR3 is TGTGCCAGCAGCTTAGGGCAGGACTACGAGCAGTACCTC.

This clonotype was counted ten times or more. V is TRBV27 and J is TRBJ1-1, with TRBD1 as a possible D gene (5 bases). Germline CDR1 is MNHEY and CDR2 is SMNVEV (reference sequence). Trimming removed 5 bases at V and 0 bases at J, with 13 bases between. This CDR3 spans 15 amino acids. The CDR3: CASSKDMDLNTEAFF. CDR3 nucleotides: TGTGCCAGCAGTAAGGACATGGACCTGAACACTGAAGCTTTCTTT.

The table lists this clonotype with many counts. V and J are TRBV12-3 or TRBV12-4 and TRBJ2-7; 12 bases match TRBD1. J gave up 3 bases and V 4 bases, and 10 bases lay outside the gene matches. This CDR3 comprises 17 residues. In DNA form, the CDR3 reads TGTGCCAGCAGTTCGGGACAGGGGGCAGGGGGCAGCTACGAGCAGTACTTC. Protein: CASSSGQGAGGSYEQYF.

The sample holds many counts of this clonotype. The DNA for the CDR3 is TGTGCCAGCAGCCAAGTCTCTGCGGGAGGGTTTAATGAGCAGTTCTTC. It translates to CASSQVSAGGFNEQFF. This rearrangement joins TRBV3-1 to TRBJ2-1, with 9 bases fitting TRBD2. The ends lost 1 base at V and 7 bases at J; junction bases unmatched: 8. This CDR3 spans 16 amino acids. Germline-derived CDR1 and CDR2 are LGHDT and YNNKEL (reference sequence).

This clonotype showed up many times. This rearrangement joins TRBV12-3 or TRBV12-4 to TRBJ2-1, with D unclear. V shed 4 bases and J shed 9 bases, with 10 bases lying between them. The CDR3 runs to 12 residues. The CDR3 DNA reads TGTGCCAGCAGTTCCCGACACGGTGAGCAGTTCTTC. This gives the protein CASSSRHGEQFF.

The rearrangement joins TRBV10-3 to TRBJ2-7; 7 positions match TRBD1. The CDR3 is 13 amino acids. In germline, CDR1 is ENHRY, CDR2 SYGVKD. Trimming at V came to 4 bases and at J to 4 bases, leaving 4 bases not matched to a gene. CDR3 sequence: CAISAQGEYEQYF. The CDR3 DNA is TGTGCCATCAGTGCTCAGGGGGAGTACGAGCAGTACTTC.

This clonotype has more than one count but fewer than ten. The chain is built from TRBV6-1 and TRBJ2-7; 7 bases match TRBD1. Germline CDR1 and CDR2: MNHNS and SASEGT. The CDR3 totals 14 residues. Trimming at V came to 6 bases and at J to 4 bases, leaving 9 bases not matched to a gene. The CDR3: CASSFGQVWYEQYF. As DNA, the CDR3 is TGTGCCAGCAGCTTTGGACAGGTTTGGTACGAGCAGTACTTC.

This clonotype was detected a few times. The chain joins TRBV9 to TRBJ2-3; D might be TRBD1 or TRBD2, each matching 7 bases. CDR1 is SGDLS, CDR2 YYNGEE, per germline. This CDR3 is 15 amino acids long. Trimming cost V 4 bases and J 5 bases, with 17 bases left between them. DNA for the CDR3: TGTGCCAGCAGCCAGCAGGGGGTAGCGGGAGATACGCAGTATTTT. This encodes CASSQQGVAGDTQYF. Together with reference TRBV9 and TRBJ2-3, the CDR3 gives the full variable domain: DSGVTQTPKHLITATGQRVTLRCSPRSGDLSVYWYQQSLDQGLQFLIQYYNGEERAKGNILERFSAQQFPDLHSELNLSSLELGDSALYFCASSQQGVAGDTQYFGPGTRLTVL.

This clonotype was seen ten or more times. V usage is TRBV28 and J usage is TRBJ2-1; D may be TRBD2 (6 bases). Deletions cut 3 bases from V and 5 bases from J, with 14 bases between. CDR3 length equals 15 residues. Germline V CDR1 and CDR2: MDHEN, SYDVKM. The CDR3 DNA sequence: TGTGCCAGCAGTTTTTTTAGCGGAGGGCACAATGAGCAGTTCTTC. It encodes CASSFFSGGHNEQFF.

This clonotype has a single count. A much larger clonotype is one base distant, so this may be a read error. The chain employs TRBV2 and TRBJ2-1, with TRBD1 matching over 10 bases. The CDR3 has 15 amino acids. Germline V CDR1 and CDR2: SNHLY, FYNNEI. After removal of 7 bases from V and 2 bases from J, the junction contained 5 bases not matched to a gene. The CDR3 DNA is TGTGCCAGCAAAAGGGACAGGGGTGCCTACAATGAGCAGTTCTTC. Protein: CASKRDRGAYNEQFF.

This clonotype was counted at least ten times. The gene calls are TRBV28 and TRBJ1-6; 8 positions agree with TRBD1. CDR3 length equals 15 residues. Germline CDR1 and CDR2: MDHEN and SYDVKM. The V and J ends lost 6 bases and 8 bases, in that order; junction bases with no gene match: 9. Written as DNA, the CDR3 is TGTGCCAGCAGCCGTGGACAGGGCAGTGATTCACCCCTCCACTTT. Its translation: CASSRGQGSDSPLHF.

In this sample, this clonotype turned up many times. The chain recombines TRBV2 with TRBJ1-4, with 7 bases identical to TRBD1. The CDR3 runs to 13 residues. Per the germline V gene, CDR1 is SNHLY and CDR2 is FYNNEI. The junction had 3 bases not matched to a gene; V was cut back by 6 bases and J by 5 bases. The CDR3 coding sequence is TGTGCCAGCAGGCAGACAGGGAATGAAAAACTGTTTTTT. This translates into CASRQTGNEKLFF.

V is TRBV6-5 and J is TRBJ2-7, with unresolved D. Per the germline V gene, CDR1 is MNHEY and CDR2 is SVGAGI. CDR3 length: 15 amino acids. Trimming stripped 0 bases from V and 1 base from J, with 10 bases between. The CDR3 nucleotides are TGTGCCAGCAGTTACTCGGGAATACCTTCCTACGAGCAGTACTTC. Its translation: CASSYSGIPSYEQYF.

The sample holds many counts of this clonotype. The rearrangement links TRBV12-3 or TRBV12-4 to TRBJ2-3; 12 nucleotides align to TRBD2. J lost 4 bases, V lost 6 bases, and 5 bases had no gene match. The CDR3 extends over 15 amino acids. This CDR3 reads CASRATSGRADTQYF. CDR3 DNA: TGTGCCAGCAGGGCGACTAGCGGGAGAGCAGATACGCAGTATTTT.

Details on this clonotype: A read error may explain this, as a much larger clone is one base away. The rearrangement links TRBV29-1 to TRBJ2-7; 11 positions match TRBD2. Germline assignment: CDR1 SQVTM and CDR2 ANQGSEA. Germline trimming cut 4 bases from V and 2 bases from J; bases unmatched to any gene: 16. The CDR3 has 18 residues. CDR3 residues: CSVGGLGTSGYFPYEQYF. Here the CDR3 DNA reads TGCAGCGTTGGAGGGCTTGGGACTAGCGGATACTTTCCCTACGAGCAGTACTTC.

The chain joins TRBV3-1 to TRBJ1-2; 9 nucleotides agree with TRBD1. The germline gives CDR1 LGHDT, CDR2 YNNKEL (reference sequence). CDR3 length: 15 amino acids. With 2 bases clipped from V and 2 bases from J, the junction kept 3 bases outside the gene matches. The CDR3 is CASSQPGTGNYGYTF. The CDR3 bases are TGTGCCAGCAGCCAACCCGGGACAGGGAACTATGGCTACACCTTC.

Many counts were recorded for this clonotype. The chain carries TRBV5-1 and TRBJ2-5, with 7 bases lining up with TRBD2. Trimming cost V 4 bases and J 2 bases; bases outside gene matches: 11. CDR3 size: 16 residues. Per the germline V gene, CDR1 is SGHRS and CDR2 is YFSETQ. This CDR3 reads CASSPGAQREQETQYF. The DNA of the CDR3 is TGCGCCAGCAGCCCAGGCGCGCAGCGGGAACAAGAGACCCAGTACTTC.

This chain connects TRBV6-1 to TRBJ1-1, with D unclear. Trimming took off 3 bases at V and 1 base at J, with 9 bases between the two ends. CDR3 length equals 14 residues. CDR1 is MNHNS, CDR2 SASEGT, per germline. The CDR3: CASSDTVTNTEAFF. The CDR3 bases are TGTGCCAGCAGTGATACGGTGACGAACACTGAAGCTTTCTTT.

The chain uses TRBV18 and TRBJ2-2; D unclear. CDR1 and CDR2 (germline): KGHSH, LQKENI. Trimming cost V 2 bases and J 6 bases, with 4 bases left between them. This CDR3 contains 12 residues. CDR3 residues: CASSPVAGELFF. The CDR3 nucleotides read TGTGCCAGCTCACCAGTGGCCGGGGAGCTGTTTTTT. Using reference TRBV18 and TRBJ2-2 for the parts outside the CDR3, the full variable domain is NAGVMQNPRHLVRRRGQEARLRCSPMKGHSHVYWYRQLPEEGLKFMVYLQKENIIDESGMPKERFSAEFPKEGPSILRIQQVVRGDSAAYFCASSPVAGELFFGEGSRLTVL.

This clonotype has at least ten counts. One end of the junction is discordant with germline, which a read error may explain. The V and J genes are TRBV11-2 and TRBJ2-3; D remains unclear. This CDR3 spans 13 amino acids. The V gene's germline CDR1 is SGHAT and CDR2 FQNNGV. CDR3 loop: CANSLVTISTQYF. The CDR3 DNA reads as TGTGCCAACAGCTTAGTTACTATTTCTACGCAGTATTTT.

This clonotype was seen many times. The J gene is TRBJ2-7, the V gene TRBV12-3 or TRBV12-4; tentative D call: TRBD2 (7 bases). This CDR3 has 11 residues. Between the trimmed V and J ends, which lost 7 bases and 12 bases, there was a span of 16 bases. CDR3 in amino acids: CASTRGAGVYF. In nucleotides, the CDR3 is TGTGCCAGCACCCGGGGGGCTGGCGTGTACTTC.

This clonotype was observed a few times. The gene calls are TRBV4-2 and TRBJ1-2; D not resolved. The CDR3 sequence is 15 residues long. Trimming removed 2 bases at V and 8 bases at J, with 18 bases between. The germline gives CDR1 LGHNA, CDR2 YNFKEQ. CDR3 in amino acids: CASSQTDQTRWGYTF. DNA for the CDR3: TGTGCCAGCAGCCAAACCGACCAGACCCGGTGGGGCTACACCTTC.